A single sample is the source of the 26 T cell receptor beta chains below, sequenced in a study of type 1 regulatory T cells. These TCRs' antigens remain unknown. TCRdb used MiXCR to reprocess the reads, holding one entry per CDR3 protein. The data contain fewer than 75,000 distinct CDR3 sequences, about 48% of them singletons. The sample consisted of cultured non-Tr1 T cells, either the whole culture or a sorted T cell fraction (not recorded which). These TCRs come from a human donor in good health.

The genes are TRBV19 and TRBJ1-5; no clear D. V dropped 9 bases and J dropped 2 bases, with 29 bases sitting between them. Germline values: CDR1 LNHDA, CDR2 SQIVND (reference sequence). The CDR3 length is 19 residues. The CDR3 region is CASSTYGSKKLSGNQPQHF. The CDR3 coding sequence is TGTGCCAGCTCGACGTATGGCAGTAAGAAACTAAGCGGCAATCAGCCCCAGCATTTT.

The V call is TRBV11-2, the J call TRBJ1-2, with D possibly TRBD1 on 5 matching bases. Trimming removed 1 base at V and 2 bases at J, with 8 bases between. CDR3 length: 14 amino acids. Germline V gene data show CDR1 as SGHAT and CDR2 as FQNNGV. CDR3 sequence: CASSLVAGNYGYTF. The CDR3 nucleotides are TGTGCCAGCAGCTTAGTCGCAGGGAACTATGGCTACACCTTC.

J is TRBJ2-6 and V is TRBV5-1; 7 bases fit TRBD1. Germline-derived CDR1 and CDR2 are SGHRS and YFSETQ. V shed 4 bases, J shed 0 bases, and the junction held 10 bases outside the gene matches. CDR3 length: 18 residues. The CDR3 loop is CASSPRQGPLSGANVLTF. The CDR3 nucleotides are TGCGCCAGCAGCCCCCGACAGGGTCCCCTCTCTGGGGCCAACGTCCTGACTTTC.

This clonotype was observed a few times. The chain employs TRBV20-1 and TRBJ2-3; D might be TRBD2 (6 bases). This CDR3 contains 15 residues. V was clipped by 0 bases and J by 1 base, with 11 bases between them. The germline gives CDR1 DFQATT, CDR2 SNEGSKA (reference sequence). CDR3 amino acids: CSARDQTGGTDTQYF. DNA for the CDR3: TGCAGTGCTAGAGATCAAACGGGGGGCACAGATACGCAGTATTTT.

The chain carries TRBV6-2 or TRBV6-3 and TRBJ2-7; D possibly uses TRBD1 or TRBD2 (5 bases each). The CDR3 covers 13 residues. Looked up from germline, CDR1 is MNHEY and CDR2 is SVGEGT. V was clipped by 7 bases and J by 12 bases, with 22 bases between them. The CDR3 coding sequence is TGTGCCAGCACCCAACCACCGGGACGGGGTATGTACTTC. Its translation is CASTQPPGRGMYF.

There are a few counts of this clonotype. V is TRBV18 and J is TRBJ2-7; possibly TRBD2 for D (5 bases). V was shortened by 3 bases and J by 9 bases, with 30 bases between the two germline ends. Germline values: CDR1 KGHSH, CDR2 LQKENI. This CDR3 region has 18 residues. The CDR3 loop reads CASSPPTGGLRLPGSQYF. The CDR3 DNA reads TGTGCCAGCTCACCGCCGACGGGCGGGTTACGGCTCCCCGGATCGCAGTACTTC. Full variable domain (remainder filled in from reference TRBV18 and TRBJ2-7): NAGVMQNPRHLVRRRGQEARLRCSPMKGHSHVYWYRQLPEEGLKFMVYLQKENIIDESGMPKERFSAEFPKEGPSILRIQQVVRGDSAAYFCASSPPTGGLRLPGSQYFGPGTRLTVT.

V gene TRBV6-5 combines with J gene TRBJ2-1; TRBD2 matches 7 bases. There are 14 residues in the CDR3. CDR1 is MNHEY and CDR2 is SVGAGI in the germline V gene. V lost 6 bases and J lost 8; bases outside the gene matches: 10. This chain's CDR3 is CASRPIGLVDEQFF. The CDR3 DNA reads as TGTGCCAGCAGACCCATCGGACTAGTAGATGAGCAGTTCTTC.

The CDR3 sequence is CASSSRATYEQYF. The CDR3 DNA is TGTGCCAGTAGTAGCAGGGCTACCTACGAGCAGTACTTC. The genes are TRBV19 and TRBJ2-7, with D maybe TRBD1 (5 bases). This CDR3 has 13 residues. Germline V gives CDR1 LNHDA, CDR2 SQIVND (reference sequence). Trimming shortened V by 4 bases and J by 2 bases, and 9 bases separated the two germline ends.

Only a few counts were recorded for this clonotype. The chain links TRBV6-1 to TRBJ2-7, with D possibly being TRBD1 (6 bases). The ends were cut back, 9 bases at V and 4 bases at J, with 13 bases in the middle. The germline gives CDR1 MNHNS, CDR2 SASEGT. This CDR3 is built from 12 residues. CDR3 in DNA: TGTGCCAGTACCGAAACAGGGTACGAGCAGTACTTC. Protein sequence: CASTETGYEQYF.

This clonotype was seen a handful of times. This chain joins TRBV10-1 and TRBJ2-3, with 8 bases fitting TRBD2. Germline-derived CDR1 and CDR2 are WNHNN and SYGVQD (reference sequence). With 3 bases clipped from V and 1 base from J, the junction kept 3 bases outside the gene matches. The CDR3 extends over 15 amino acids. The CDR3 sequence: CASSDGGVGTDTQYF. The CDR3 DNA reads as TGCGCCAGCAGTGACGGGGGGGTCGGCACAGATACGCAGTATTTT.

The rearrangement joins TRBV7-2 to TRBJ2-7; D is possibly TRBD1 or TRBD2 (7 bases each). CDR1 SGHTA and CDR2 FQGNSA come from the germline V gene. The ends were cut back, 4 bases at V and 0 bases at J, with 13 bases in the middle. The CDR3 has 15 residues. This CDR3 is CASSSGRGRSYEQYF. In DNA form, the CDR3 reads TGTGCCAGCAGCTCTGGGAGGGGGCGCTCCTACGAGCAGTACTTC.

The chain has TRBV7-2 and TRBJ2-7, with 13 bases lining up with TRBD2. The CDR3 runs 18 residues. In germline, CDR1 is SGHTA, CDR2 FQGNSA. V gave up 5 bases and J gave up 2 bases; unmatched junction bases: 12. CDR3 DNA sequence: TGTGCCAGCAGCGTCCGGACTAGCGGGGGTCTCGTCACCTACGAGCAGTACTTC. Its translation: CASSVRTSGGLVTYEQYF.

The chain joins TRBV7-8 to TRBJ2-5, with a tentative D call TRBD2 (7 bases). The germline gives CDR1 SGHVS, CDR2 FQNEAQ. This CDR3 region has 15 residues. With 5 bases removed from V and 5 bases from J, the gap between germline ends came to 18 bases. The CDR3 sequence is CASSLGRGGDETQYF. CDR3 nucleotide sequence: TGTGCCAGCAGCCTGGGACGAGGGGGGGACGAGACCCAGTACTTC.

A single count supports this clonotype. The chain is built from TRBV7-9 and TRBJ2-7; D is ambiguous. Trimming removed 5 bases from V and 0 bases from J, with 14 bases in between. The CDR3 is 15 residues long. The germline V gene has CDR1 SEHNR and CDR2 FQNEAQ (reference sequence). This chain's CDR3 is CASSKKGVGSYEQYF. DNA of the CDR3: TGTGCCAGCAGCAAGAAGGGTGTGGGCTCCTACGAGCAGTACTTC.

This clonotype was found a few times. The rearrangement uses TRBV7-2 and TRBJ1-5; 8 bases are a match to TRBD1. V gave up 5 bases and J gave up 4 bases; unmatched junction bases: 4. Germline lookup yields CDR1 SGHTA and CDR2 FQGNSA. The CDR3 extends over 14 amino acids. The DNA for the CDR3 is TGTGCCAGCAGCGTACAGGGGGGGAATCAGCCCCAGCATTTT. Its protein product is CASSVQGGNQPQHF. The variable domain in full, completed from reference TRBV7-2 and TRBJ1-5, reads GAGVSQSPSNKVTEKGKDVELRCDPISGHTALYWYRQSLGQGLEFLIYFQGNSAPDKSGLPSDRFSAERTGGSVSTLTIQRTQQEDSAVYLCASSVQGGNQPQHFGDGTRLSIL.

This chain links TRBV5-1 with TRBJ1-1; 10 bases are shared with TRBD1. Per germline, CDR1 SGHRS and CDR2 YFSETQ. The CDR3 sequence is 13 residues long. V shed 5 bases, J shed 6 bases, and the junction held 4 bases outside the gene matches. Here the CDR3 DNA reads TGCGCCAGCAGGGGACAGGGGAATCCTGAAGCTTTCTTT. This translates into CASRGQGNPEAFF. Using reference TRBV5-1 and TRBJ1-1 for the parts outside the CDR3, the full variable domain is KAGVTQTPRYLIKTRGQQVTLSCSPISGHRSVSWYQQTPGQGLQFLFEYFSETQRNKGNFPGRFSGRQFSNSRSEMNVSTLELGDSALYLCASRGQGNPEAFFGQGTRLTVV.

The V and J genes are TRBV7-9 and TRBJ2-2; 8 positions agree with TRBD2. The CDR3 extends over 14 amino acids. Unmatched junction bases numbered 4, after V lost 7 bases and J lost 3 bases. Germline V gene sequence: CDR1 SEHNR, CDR2 FQNEAQ (reference sequence). In nucleotides, the CDR3 is TGTGCCAGCACCCCGGGGGGGGACACCGGGGAGCTGTTTTTT. Protein sequence: CASTPGGDTGELFF.

This clonotype has only a few counts. The chain combines TRBV20-1 with TRBJ1-2; no definite D call. From germline, CDR1 is DFQATT and CDR2 SNEGSKA (reference sequence). The CDR3 has 11 amino acids. V lost 0 bases and J 1 base, leaving 0 bases between the germline ends. CDR3 protein: CSARDNYGYTF. In DNA form, the CDR3 reads TGCAGTGCTAGAGATAACTATGGCTACACCTTC.

The rearrangement links TRBV6-2 or TRBV6-3 to TRBJ1-5; possibly TRBD1 for D (6 bases). Trimming removed 2 bases from V and 0 bases from J, with 11 bases in between. The length of the CDR3 is 16 residues. Germline V CDR1 and CDR2: MNHEY, SVGEGT. The CDR3 nucleotides are TGTGCCAGCAGTTACCTGGGACATTATAGCAATCAGCCCCAGCATTTT. Its translation: CASSYLGHYSNQPQHF.

This clonotype was detected only a few times. This chain connects TRBV29-1 to TRBJ2-7, with 7 bases matching TRBD1. This CDR3 is built from 14 residues. CDR1 SQVTM and CDR2 ANQGSEA come from the germline V gene. V was pared by 6 bases and J by 0 bases, with 8 bases of the junction left unmatched. In DNA form, the CDR3 reads TGCAGCGTAAAACAGAACAGGGGCTCCTACGAGCAGTACTTC. This codes for CSVKQNRGSYEQYF.

This clonotype came up once. The chain uses TRBV24-1 and TRBJ1-5, with 8 positions matching TRBD1. The V gene end was trimmed by 4 bases and the J gene end by 2 bases; junction bases not matched to a gene: 6. Per the germline V gene, CDR1 is KGHDR and CDR2 is SFDVKD. This CDR3 is built from 16 residues. The CDR3 reads CATSEAGTGGNQPQHF. In DNA, the CDR3 is TGTGCCACCAGTGAAGCCGGGACAGGCGGCAATCAGCCCCAGCATTTT.

The V and J genes are TRBV7-9 and TRBJ2-2, with a weak D call TRBD1 (8 bases). The CDR3 is made up of 17 amino acids. Germline CDR1 and CDR2: SEHNR and FQNEAQ (reference sequence). V was pared by 4 bases and J by 5 bases, with 20 bases between. In nucleotides, the CDR3 is TGTGCCAGCAGCTCCCCTCGGACAGGGAGGGAGACCGGGGAGCTGTTTTTT. This encodes CASSSPRTGRETGELFF.

V is TRBV7-9 and J is TRBJ1-2; D is ambiguous. V lost 5 bases and J 7 bases, leaving 20 bases between the germline ends. The germline gives CDR1 SEHNR, CDR2 FQNEAQ (reference sequence). The CDR3 sequence is 15 residues long. The CDR3 loop is CASSMTGSGGSGYTF. The CDR3 DNA follows: TGTGCCAGCAGCATGACGGGCTCGGGAGGGTCTGGCTACACCTTC.

V and J are TRBV20-1 and TRBJ2-3; perhaps TRBD1 as D (5 bases). Germline V gene sequence: CDR1 DFQATT, CDR2 SNEGSKA (reference sequence). CDR3 size: 14 residues. Trimming left V 0 bases short and J 3 bases short, with 10 bases between. Here the CDR3 DNA reads TGCAGTGCTAGAGAGGGGCTCACGACAGATACGCAGTATTTT. Its translation: CSAREGLTTDTQYF.

The V and J genes are TRBV9 and TRBJ2-5, with 9 bases that match TRBD2. Looked up from germline, CDR1 is SGDLS and CDR2 is YYNGEE. V dropped 0 bases and J dropped 2; count of bases not matched to a gene: 5. CDR3 size: 16 residues. The chain's CDR3 is CASSVGAGGSQETQYF. The CDR3 DNA sequence: TGTGCCAGCAGCGTAGGAGCGGGGGGTTCTCAAGAGACCCAGTACTTC.

Only a few counts were recorded for this clonotype. The J gene is TRBJ1-6, the V gene TRBV9; 7 bases are shared with TRBD1. After removal of 3 bases from V and 7 bases from J, the junction contained 4 bases not matched to a gene. Looked up from germline, CDR1 is SGDLS and CDR2 is YYNGEE. The length of the CDR3 is 14 residues. DNA for the CDR3: TGTGCCAGCAGCGGGGGACAGCAAAATTCACCCCTCCACTTT. It translates to CASSGGQQNSPLHF.